A single T cell receptor (beta chain) is shown here with its context. This clone's antigen is unknown. Base qualities are not at hand, and no much larger clone is one base apart. The data are from a study of cytomegalovirus exposure and HLA in healthy donors (dated by TCRdb to about 2017). The study in broad terms: According to an earlier analysis of a few hundred of the donors, about 170 million T cells yielded some 110 million unique TCR beta sequences and around 280 Gb of sequence data. An early release that covered about 600 HLA-typed donors contained around 300 gigabases of sequencing data and tens of millions of unique TCR sequences. Among the approximately 420 genotyped donors, approximately 81% belonged to the genetic ancestry cluster associated with self-reported Caucasian donors. The study was designed to test whether signatures of past pathogen exposure could be identified by cataloging public T cell receptors. The T cell repertoires of 700 or so subjects were profiled by immunosequencing and related to cytomegalovirus serostatus. A separate validation cohort of approximately 130 different subjects was used in addition to the 666-subject first cohort. High-throughput TCR immunosequencing, statistical association of individual TCRs with disease status, and machine learning were combined to predict cytomegalovirus infection status. A later analysis re-examined previously published TCR beta repertoires from several hundred donors and added high-resolution HLA genotyping to investigate patterns of TCR occurrence. Rather than using new phenotypic data, the later analysis identified candidate immune exposures from TCR beta sequences and from how often those sequences occurred across donors. To decide whether each TCR beta V gene segment behaved as functional or pseudogenic, an earlier analysis of approximately 600 of the donors relied on high-throughput TCR beta sequencing. Alongside the repertoire data, information on donor age, sex, ethnicity and CMV serostatus was compiled. Genome-wide SNP genotypes for about 60% of the roughly 670 donors were used in a later genetic analysis, which treated that subset as a discovery cohort. All discovery cohort repertoires had been generated using a single sequencing platform. HLA typing included class I and class II loci at four-digit resolution. The number of donors typed differed by locus, with roughly 620-630 for A, B, C, DRB1 and DQB1, about 500 for DQA1, approximately 580 for DPA1, and 472 for DPB1. Because of strong linkage in the cohort, roughly five DR-DQ haplotypes were treated as single units for association and clustering. Among about 400 genotyped donors of the cohort, an average of around 220,000 unique TCR beta nucleotide sequences was sequenced per donor, of which about 18% were non-productive. What the study reported, not specific to this receptor: Linkage disequilibrium might explain the correlated functional status among segregating V segments, but an unknown experimental factor could not be ruled out. According to a later analysis, parvovirus B19, influenza, CMV and Epstein-Barr virus appeared linked to several top co-occurrence clusters. In the study, approximately 160 TCR beta chains were listed as associated with cytomegalovirus. HLA typing was unavailable for some donors at each locus, so association tests used only the typed subset. When HLA alleles, especially DR and DQ, strongly co-occurred, TCR associations were difficult to assign to individual alleles. Most CMV-associated TCR beta chains appeared to be HLA-restricted in a later analysis, and the HLA associations seemed to be driven largely by CMV exposure. Most TCR sequences were seen in very few donors, while some public TCRs were found in many individuals. A later genetic analysis associated a missense DCLRE1C variant with V-gene and J-gene trimming of TCR beta chains, and an independent cohort replicated the association. In an earlier analysis of 587 of the donors, most TCR beta V segments appeared in productive rearrangements about 87% or about 30% of the time, broadly matching IMGT annotations. Because the 87-base-pair reads could not distinguish some IMGT-functional V segments, including TRBV6-2 and TRBV6-3, those segments were excluded. In a later genetic analysis, fewer N-insertions in productive TCRs were reported among donors in an Asian-associated ancestry cluster than the approximately 710-donor mean. A later analysis found that TCR association rates varied across HLA loci, with DRB1 alleles showing the most associated TCRs and HLA-C alleles the fewest. In a later analysis, HLA-associated TCR beta chains were found to be more clonally expanded and to have lower generation probabilities than equally common non-associated chains. CMV serostatus was the only immune exposure information available for the cohort. The sequencing pipeline was judged likely to have produced a cluster of highly shared sequence variants as a technical artifact. It was suggested by the authors that the approach could potentially be generalized to other disease states and immunological phenotypes. A later analysis associated 16,951 TCR beta sequences with specific HLA alleles at a false discovery rate of 0.05. A further reported finding was that TCR beta sequences accurately predicted the HLA-A and HLA-B alleles for most subjects in the first cohort. Because counts were too low, about 18 rarely observed V segments, including chromosome 9 orphons, were left out of the earlier analysis of a few hundred of the donors. Three of the identified cytomegalovirus-associated TCR beta chains were confirmed in vitro to be specific for cytomegalovirus antigens. This cohort had only TCR beta chains sequenced, and the lack of alpha or paired-chain data limited which features could be detected. The presence/absence analyses assumed that sequencing depth was roughly uniform across donors, and that assumption may not be true. The classifier was reported to diagnose cytomegalovirus status with high specificity and sensitivity in both the original cohort and the validation cohort.

The cohort was made up of roughly 670 healthy bone marrow donors. At the time of sampling, all cohort members were nominally healthy, though unrecorded immune exposures were likely present. The donor tested CMV seropositive and was one of the 289 seropositive cohort members. A peripheral blood sample was collected from each donor, and TCR beta sequencing was performed on peripheral blood mononuclear cells. The Qiagen DNeasy Blood Extraction Kit was used to extract genomic DNA from the blood cell samples. Library generation was performed with the immunoSEQ multiplex PCR assay. The multiplex PCR relied on a mix of 60 forward primers for TCR Vbeta segments and 13 reverse primers for TCR Jbeta segments. The CDR3 region of rearranged TCR beta genes was amplified from genomic DNA with a multiplex PCR assay. Amplified TCR beta libraries were sequenced as 87-base-pair reads on the Illumina HiSeq System. In the original analysis: A later analysis counted tens of millions of unique TCR beta chains across the 690 or so repertoires, and roughly 11 million of these chains were shared by at least two donors. Raw reads were error-corrected and collapsed into unique sequences by a nearest-neighbor algorithm in which closely related sequences were merged to remove PCR and sequencing errors. Alignment of CDR3 sequences to IMGT reference sequences was used to assign V, D and J gene segments. For a sequence to be retained, a match of at least six nucleotides to both a V gene segment and a J gene segment was required. A rearrangement was called productive if the CDR3 had no stop codons and remained in frame with V and J, and every other rearrangement was called non-productive. Following IMGT convention, CDR3 was defined as the stretch from the second conserved V-encoded cysteine up to the conserved J-encoded phenylalanine. In an earlier analysis of around 640 of the donors, sequences lacking an unambiguous match to a single V gene segment were excluded. An earlier analysis of a few hundred of the donors classified V segments as functional when productive rearrangements were above 56.7% and as segregating when the standard deviation between donors was above 5%. A statistical classification framework was developed to diagnose cytomegalovirus status using the catalog of TCR beta chain sequences. V and J gene assignment, in a later analysis, came from comparing TCR nucleotide sequences with IMGT/GENE-DB human TR gene sequences. In a later analysis, CDR3 sequences and most-parsimonious VDJ recombination scenarios were assigned using the TCRdist pipeline. In a later analysis, each TCR beta chain was defined by its CDR3 amino acid sequence together with its V-gene family, and reads without a unique V-gene family were excluded. To address suspected cross-contamination and a sequencing artifact, a later analysis removed a few hundred highly shared, low-generation-probability nucleotide sequences. For each public chain, a later analysis derived a clonal expansion index from normalized ranks of inferred template counts within each repertoire. In a later analysis, generation probabilities were computed with a VDJ recombination model fitted to out-of-frame rearrangements, and the resulting probabilities were checked against IGoR. A later analysis scored TCR-TCR, TCR-HLA and TCR-CMV co-occurrence with hypergeometric tests, applying a repertoire-size bias correction to TCR pairs. In a later analysis, false discovery rates were estimated by permuting HLA or CMV assignments 20 times. A later analysis grouped co-occurring TCRs with DBSCAN, adding TCRdist sequence similarity when clustering within HLA-allele-positive subsets. Repertoires with fewer than 30,000 or more than 120,000 public chains were left out of co-occurrence clustering, as were five repertoires with anomalous nucleotide sharing. Entries here come from immuneACCESS through TCRdb and include only in-frame sequences with V and J called. Some clones fail to appear in such tables; in the studies checked, an unresolved V gene covers under half of the shortfall, and the cause of the remainder is unknown. V and J calls and clone size are as listed in that table; D and trimming were resolved from the DNA. The sample table shows about 120,000 clones, and 60% to 75% are seen once. 2.9% of the sample is in the top ten clones.

The junction carries 12 bases between V and J, which are trimmed by 1 base and 3 bases respectively. Inclusive of the bounding cysteine and phenylalanine, the CDR3 is 15 residues long. Only the CDR3 DNA is retained, 45 bases long and in frame from the first base. As encoded in the germline V gene, CDR1 is LGHNA while CDR2 is YSLEER. The receptor was derived from a woman aged 40 to 49 in good health and CMV-seropositive. The chain links TRBV4-3 with TRBJ1-2; no D gene can be assigned with confidence. The sequencing sample was made of PBMCs. The bases read TGCGCCAGCAGCCAAGGGTTCCCGGGAGACTATGGCTACACCTTC. This codes for CASSQGFPGDYGYTF.